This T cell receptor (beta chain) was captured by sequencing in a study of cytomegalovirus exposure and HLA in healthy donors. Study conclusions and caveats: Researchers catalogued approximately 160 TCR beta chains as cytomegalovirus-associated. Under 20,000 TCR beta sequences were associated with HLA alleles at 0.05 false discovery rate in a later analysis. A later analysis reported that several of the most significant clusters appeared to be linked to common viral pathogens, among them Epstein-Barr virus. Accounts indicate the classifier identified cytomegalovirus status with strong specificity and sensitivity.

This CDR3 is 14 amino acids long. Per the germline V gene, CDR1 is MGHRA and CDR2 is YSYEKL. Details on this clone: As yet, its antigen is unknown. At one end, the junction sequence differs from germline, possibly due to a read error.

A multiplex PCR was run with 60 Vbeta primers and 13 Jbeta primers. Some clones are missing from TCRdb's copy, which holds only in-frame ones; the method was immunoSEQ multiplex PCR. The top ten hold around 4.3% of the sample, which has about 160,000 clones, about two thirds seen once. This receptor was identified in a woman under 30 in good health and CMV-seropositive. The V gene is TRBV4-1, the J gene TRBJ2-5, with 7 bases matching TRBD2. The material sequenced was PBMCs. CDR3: CASSPEGLQETQYF. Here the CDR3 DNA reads TGCGCCAGCAGCCCGGAGGGACTACAAGAAACCCAGTACTTC.